The T cell receptor beta chain described here comes from a study of molecular identifiers for immune sequencing clone quantification (dated by TCRdb to between 2018 and 2020). About the investigation overall: For a replicate experiment, RNA from around 20,000 or 99,000 naive CD8 T cells was divided into five aliquots, of which four were sequenced. The study was a methods study using CD8 T cells to benchmark molecular-identifier clustering-based TCR repertoire sequencing (MIDCIRS) and TCR RNA copy counting.

Libraries of naive CD8 T cells were built from approximately 20,000 to 980,000 sorted cells, with 10%, 30% or 50% of the purified RNA used. Naive CD8 T cells, defined as CD8+CD4-CCR7+CD45RA+, were FACS-sorted into RLT Plus buffer on a BD FACSAria II. To test detection sensitivity, Jurkat RNA equivalent to approximately nine TCR copies was spiked into samples of roughly 20,000-1,000,000 naive CD8 T cells. CD8 T cells were enriched with RosetteSep CD8+ T Cell Enrichment Cocktail and Ficoll-Paque, followed by ACK red cell lysis. What the authors observed across the whole study: In CMV-specific effector cells, clones with more than 20 RNA copies accounted for over 97% of molecules, whereas in naive cells such clones accounted for under 1%. The naive libraries included spiked-in Jurkat TCR RNA (around 10 copies' worth), and this RNA is not part of the donor repertoire. When barcode sub-clustering was not used, chimeric consensus sequences inflated TCR diversity, with chimeras reaching as high as 47%. Highly expanded clone sizes could be underestimated because identical TCR molecules may share a barcode. Modeling estimated 2.5 to 3.5 recovered TCR RNA copies per cell, compared with around 9.7 by digital PCR, which implies 30% to 35% capture efficiency. A single cell's worth of spiked-in Jurkat TCR RNA was reported detectable even among one million naive CD8 T cells.

With regard to this clonotype: The antigen this receptor binds is unknown. No much larger clone exists at a distance of one base, and base qualities are not known.

V lost 3 bases and J lost 3 bases; the stretch between them is 15 bases long. The cysteine opens and the phenylalanine closes a CDR3 of 15 amino acids. The read is trimmed to its CDR3 DNA, 45 bases read in frame from base 1. From the germline V gene (reference sequence), CDR1 is LNHDA and CDR2 is SQIVND. Library creation used PCR. Reads for this sample came from an Illumina HiSeq 4000. Preparation of bulk TCR libraries followed a previously described approach, with the TCR primers listed in Table S5. The Qiagen AllPrep DNA/RNA kit was used to purify total RNA. Before analysis, reads from multiple sequencing runs of one library were combined. In the paper's pipeline: Only reads with exact TCR constant sequence were kept, trimmed to 150 nt, and grouped by their 12-nt molecular barcodes. Reads in each barcode group were sub-clustered using a 15% Levenshtein threshold, and a quality-weighted consensus sequence was built for each RNA molecule. Non-functional sequences were discarded, and so were lower-count sequences lying one edit away from another sequence. On the basis of fitting two negative binomial distributions, barcode sub-clusters with fewer than 20% of the maximum read count were discarded. TCRdb itself trimmed the public reads at Q25 with fastp, ran MiXCR and retained productive beta chains. Each record represents a unique CDR3 protein, reported with the most common genes and DNA among its rows. TCRdb, rather than the study authors, made the V and J calls. In this sample the table shows 35,000 to 45,000 distinct CDR3 sequences, 15% to 20% of which occur a single time. Roughly 1% of the sample is held by the ten biggest clonotypes.

Recombination joined TRBV19 with TRBJ2-7; the D region possibly corresponds to TRBD1 (5 bases align). The sequence was obtained from a human donor in good health. Some libraries in this study had Jurkat cell RNA spiked in. The sequencing sample was made of naive CD8+ T cells from blood, with Jurkat cell RNA spiked in. This specimen's cell subset or site label, interpreted: FACS-sorted CD8+CD4-CCR7+CD45RA+ naive T cells. The bases read TGTGCCAGTAGTATTCGGGCAGGGCTAGGCTACGAGCAGTACTTC. This encodes CASSIRAGLGYEQYF.